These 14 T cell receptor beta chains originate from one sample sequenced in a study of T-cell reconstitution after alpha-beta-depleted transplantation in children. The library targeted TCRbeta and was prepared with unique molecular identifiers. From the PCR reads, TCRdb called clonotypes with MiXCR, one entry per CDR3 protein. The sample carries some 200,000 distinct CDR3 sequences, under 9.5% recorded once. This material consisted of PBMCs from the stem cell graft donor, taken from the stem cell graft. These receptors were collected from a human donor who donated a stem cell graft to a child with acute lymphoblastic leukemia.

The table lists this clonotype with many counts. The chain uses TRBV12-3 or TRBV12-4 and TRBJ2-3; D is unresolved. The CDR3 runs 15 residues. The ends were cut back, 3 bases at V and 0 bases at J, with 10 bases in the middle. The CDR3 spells CASSLLETSTDTQYF. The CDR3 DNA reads TGTGCCAGCAGTTTGCTAGAAACTAGCACAGATACGCAGTATTTT.

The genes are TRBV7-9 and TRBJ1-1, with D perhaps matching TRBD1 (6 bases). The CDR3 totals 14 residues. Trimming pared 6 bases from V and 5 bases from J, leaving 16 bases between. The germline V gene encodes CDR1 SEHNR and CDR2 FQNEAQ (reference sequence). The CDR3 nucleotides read TGTGCCAGCAGTCTACAGGGTCCCGAAACTGAAGCTTTCTTT. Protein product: CASSLQGPETEAFF.

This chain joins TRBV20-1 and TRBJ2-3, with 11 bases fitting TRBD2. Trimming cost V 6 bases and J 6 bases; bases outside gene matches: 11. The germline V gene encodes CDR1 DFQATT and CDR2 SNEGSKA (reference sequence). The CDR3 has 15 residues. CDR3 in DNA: TGCAGTGCCCACCTTCCTAGCGGGGGGTGGGATACGCAGTATTTT. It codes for CSAHLPSGGWDTQYF.

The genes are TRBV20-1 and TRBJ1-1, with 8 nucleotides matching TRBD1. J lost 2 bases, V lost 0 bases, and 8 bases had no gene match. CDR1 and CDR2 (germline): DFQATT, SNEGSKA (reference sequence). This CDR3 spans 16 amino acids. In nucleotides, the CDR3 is TGCAGTGCTAGAGAACTTATCAGGGGGCTTAACACTGAAGCTTTCTTT. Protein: CSARELIRGLNTEAFF.

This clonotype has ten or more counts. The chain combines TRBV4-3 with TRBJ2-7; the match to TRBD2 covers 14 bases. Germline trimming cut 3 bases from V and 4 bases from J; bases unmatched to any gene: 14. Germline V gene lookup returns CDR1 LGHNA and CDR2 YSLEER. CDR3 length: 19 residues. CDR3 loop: CASSHQIPGLAGVGYEQYF. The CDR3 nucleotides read TGCGCCAGCAGCCACCAAATACCGGGACTAGCGGGGGTCGGTTACGAGCAGTACTTC.

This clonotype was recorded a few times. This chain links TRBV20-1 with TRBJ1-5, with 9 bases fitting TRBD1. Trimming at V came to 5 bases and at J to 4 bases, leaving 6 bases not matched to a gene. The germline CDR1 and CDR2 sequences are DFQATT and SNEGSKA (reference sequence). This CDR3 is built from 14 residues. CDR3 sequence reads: CSAGGTGNNQPQHF. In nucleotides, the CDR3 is TGCAGTGCTGGCGGGACAGGGAATAATCAGCCCCAGCATTTT.

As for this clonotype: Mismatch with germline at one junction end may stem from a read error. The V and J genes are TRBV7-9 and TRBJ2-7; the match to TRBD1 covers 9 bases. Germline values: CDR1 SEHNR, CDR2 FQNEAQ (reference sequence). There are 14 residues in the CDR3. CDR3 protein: CASSLGTGEPSVRF. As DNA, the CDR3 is TGTGCCAGCAGCTTAGGGACAGGGGAACCTAGCGTCCGCTTC.

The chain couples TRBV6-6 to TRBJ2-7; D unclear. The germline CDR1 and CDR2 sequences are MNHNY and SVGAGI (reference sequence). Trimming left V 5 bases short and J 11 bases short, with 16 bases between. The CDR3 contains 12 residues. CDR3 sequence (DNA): TGTGCCAGCAGTGGTGGGCCTCTTAGGGAGTACTTC. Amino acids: CASSGGPLREYF.

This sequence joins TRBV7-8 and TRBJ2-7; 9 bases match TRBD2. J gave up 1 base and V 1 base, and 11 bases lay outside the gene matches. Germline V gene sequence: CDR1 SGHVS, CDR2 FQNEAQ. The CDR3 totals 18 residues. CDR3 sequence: CASSLGGASGVLSYEQYF. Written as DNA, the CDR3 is TGTGCCAGCAGCTTAGGTGGCGCTAGCGGGGTTTTATCCTACGAGCAGTACTTC.

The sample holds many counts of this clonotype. This CDR3 is CSARASTLASGGILYQETQYF. The CDR3 DNA sequence: TGCAGTGCTAGAGCTTCCACATTGGCTAGCGGGGGAATACTTTACCAAGAGACCCAGTACTTC. V and J are TRBV20-1 and TRBJ2-5; 10 nucleotides align to TRBD2. V lost 1 base, J lost 0 bases, and 20 bases stayed unmatched. This CDR3 has 21 amino acids. Germline CDR1 and CDR2: DFQATT and SNEGSKA (reference sequence).

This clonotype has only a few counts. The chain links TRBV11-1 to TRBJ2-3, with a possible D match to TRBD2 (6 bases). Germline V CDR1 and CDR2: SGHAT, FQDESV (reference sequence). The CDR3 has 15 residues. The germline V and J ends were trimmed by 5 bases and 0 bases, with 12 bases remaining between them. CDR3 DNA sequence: TGTGCCAGCAGCACCTTGGAGGGAAGCACAGATACGCAGTATTTT. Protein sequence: CASSTLEGSTDTQYF. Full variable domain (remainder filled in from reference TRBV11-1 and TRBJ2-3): EAEVAQSPRYKITEKSQAVAFWCDPISGHATLYWYRQILGQGPELLVQFQDESVVDDSQLPKDRFSAERLKGVDSTLKIQPAELGDSAMYLCASSTLEGSTDTQYFGPGTRLTVL.

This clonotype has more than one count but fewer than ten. The CDR3, as DNA: TGTGCCACCAGTGACGAATTGCTGGGAGCAGCCTCGGGGCAGTACTTC. The encoded protein is CATSDELLGAASGQYF. The J gene is TRBJ2-7, the V gene TRBV24-1, with TRBD2 as a possible D gene (5 bases). Germline V gene data show CDR1 as KGHDR and CDR2 as SFDVKD. CDR3 length equals 16 residues. With 4 bases removed from V and 9 bases from J, the gap between germline ends came to 24 bases.

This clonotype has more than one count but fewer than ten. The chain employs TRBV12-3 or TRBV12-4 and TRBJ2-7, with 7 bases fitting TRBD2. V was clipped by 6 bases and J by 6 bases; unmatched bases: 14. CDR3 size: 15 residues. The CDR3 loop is CASRPGGGPDGEQYF. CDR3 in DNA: TGTGCCAGCAGACCGGGAGGAGGGCCGGATGGCGAGCAGTACTTC.

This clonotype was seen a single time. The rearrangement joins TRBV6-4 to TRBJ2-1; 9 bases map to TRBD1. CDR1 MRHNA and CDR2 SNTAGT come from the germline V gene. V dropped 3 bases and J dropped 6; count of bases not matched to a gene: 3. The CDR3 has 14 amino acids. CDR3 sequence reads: CASSEKDRGNEQFF. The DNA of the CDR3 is TGTGCCAGCAGTGAGAAGGACAGGGGCAATGAGCAGTTCTTC.